The rows below give T cell receptor beta chains drawn from one sample of a study of early T cells in non-severe SARS-CoV-2 infection. TCRdb recomputed calls from the 5' RACE reads with MiXCR, one row per CDR3 protein. The sample consists of tens of thousands of distinct CDR3 sequences, around 9.7% of them appearing once. Sequences were obtained from whole blood. Receptors originate from an adult who was a healthcare worker with PCR-confirmed SARS-CoV-2 infection or an uninfected control (not recorded which). Each CDR3 is given with its conserved first and last residue. The order of the fields is clone size, V gene, J gene, D gene, CDR3 length, CDR3 protein, CDR3 DNA. The D gene is left open where the match is weak. Clone size is shown for a subset of rows, as once, few, many or a class of expanded clone.

many,TRBV20-1,TRBJ2-5,TRBD1,14,CSARGTGKKETQYF,TGCAGTGCTAGAGGGACAGGGAAAAAAGAGACCCAGTACTTC
few,TRBV3-1,TRBJ1-2,TRBD1,14,CASSHDPTGGGYTF,TGTGCCAGCAGCCACGACCCGACAGGGGGTGGCTACACCTTC
few,TRBV29-1,TRBJ2-7,NA,12,CSVAASSYEQYF,TGCAGCGTTGCCGCTAGCTCCTACGAGCAGTACTTC
few,TRBV18,TRBJ1-2,NA,13,CASSLRQEGGYTF,TGTGCCAGCTCACTGAGACAGGAAGGGGGCTACACCTTC
NA,TRBV10-1,TRBJ2-3,NA,14,CASSSGTPVGTQYF,TGCGCCAGCAGTTCCGGGACTCCGGTGGGTACGCAGTATTTT
many,TRBV30,TRBJ2-2,NA,13,CAWSVFGTGELFF,TGTGCCTGGAGTGTATTTGGGACCGGGGAGCTGTTTTTT
medium-sized,TRBV20-1,TRBJ2-7,TRBD2,16,CSAPFLERGDIYEQYF,TGCAGTGCTCCCTTCCTCGAGCGGGGGGATATCTACGAGCAGTACTTC
once,TRBV20-1,TRBJ2-5,NA,12,CSARKQQETQYF,TGCAGTGCTAGGAAGCAGCAAGAGACCCAGTACTTC
few,TRBV20-1,TRBJ2-7,NA,14,CSARDLTGSYEQYF,TGCAGTGCTAGAGATCTTACAGGGAGTTACGAGCAGTACTTC
many,TRBV29-1,TRBJ2-6,NA,12,CSAVSGANVLTF,TGCAGCGCCGTCTCTGGGGCCAACGTCCTGACTTTC
NA,TRBV4-1,TRBJ2-7,NA,14,CASSQATQGYEQYF,TGCGCCAGCAGCCAGGCCACACAGGGCTACGAGCAGTACTTC
NA,TRBV10-2,TRBJ1-2,NA,16,CASSGGGLGILRGYTF,TGCGCCAGCAGTGGGGGAGGCCTAGGGATACTACGAGGCTACACCTTC
many,TRBV11-2,TRBJ2-6,NA,19,CASTSLRTRRNSGANVLTF,TGTGCCAGCACCTCTCTTCGGACCCGCCGCAACTCTGGGGCCAACGTCCTGACTTTC
many,TRBV9,TRBJ2-3,NA,13,CASSPLTPDTQYF,TGTGCCAGCAGCCCGCTCACCCCAGATACGCAGTATTTT
many,TRBV29-1,TRBJ2-7,NA,14,CSVTAGTSSYEQYF,TGCAGCGTCACTGCCGGGACAAGCTCCTACGAGCAGTACTTC
few,TRBV11-2,TRBJ2-7,NA,13,CASSLWETYEQYF,TGTGCCAGCAGCTTGTGGGAGACCTACGAGCAGTACTTC
NA,TRBV4-1,TRBJ1-4,TRBD1,14,CASSNDRAHEKLFF,TGCGCCAGCAGCAATGACAGGGCCCATGAAAAACTGTTTTTT
few,TRBV19,TRBJ1-3,NA,13,CASSIKGSGTIYF,TGTGCCAGTAGTATTAAGGGATCGGGCACCATATATTTT
many,TRBV3-1,TRBJ2-5,NA,15,CASSQMSGNQETQYF,TGTGCCAGCAGCCAAATGTCGGGGAACCAAGAGACCCAGTACTTC
few,TRBV20-1,TRBJ2-3,NA,13,CSGRLADTDTQYF,TGCAGCGGCCGGTTGGCGGACACAGATACGCAGTATTTT
many,TRBV5-1,TRBJ1-4,TRBD1,16,CASSGQGASLDEKLFF,TGCGCCAGCAGCGGACAGGGCGCATCGCTCGATGAAAAACTGTTTTTT
few,TRBV10-3,TRBJ2-6,TRBD1,14,CAVGQATGANVLTF,TGTGCCGTGGGACAGGCTACTGGGGCCAACGTCCTGACTTTC
NA,TRBV2,TRBJ1-1,NA,15,CASSLGGADHTEAFF,TGTGCCAGCAGCTTAGGGGGGGCCGACCACACTGAAGCTTTCTTT